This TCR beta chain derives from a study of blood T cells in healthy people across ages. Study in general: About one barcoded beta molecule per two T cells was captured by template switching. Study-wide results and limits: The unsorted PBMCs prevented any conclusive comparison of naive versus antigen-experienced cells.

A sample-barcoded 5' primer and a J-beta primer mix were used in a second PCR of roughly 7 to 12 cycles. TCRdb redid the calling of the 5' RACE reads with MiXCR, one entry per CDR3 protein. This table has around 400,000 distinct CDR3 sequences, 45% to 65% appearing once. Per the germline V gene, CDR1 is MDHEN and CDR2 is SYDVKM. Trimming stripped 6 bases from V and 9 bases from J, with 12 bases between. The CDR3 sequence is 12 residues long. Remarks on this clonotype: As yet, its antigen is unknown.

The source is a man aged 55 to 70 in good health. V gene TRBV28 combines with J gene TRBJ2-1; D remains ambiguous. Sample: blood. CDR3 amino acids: CASSSPQLEQFF. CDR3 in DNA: TGTGCCAGCAGCTCGCCTCAGCTTGAGCAGTTCTTC.